The following is a T cell receptor beta chain sequence with its context. Its antigen is not identified. Germline CDR1 and CDR2: SEHNR and FQNEAQ (reference sequence). The CDR3 sequence is 15 residues long. The V segment lost 2 bases and the J segment 8 bases; nucleotides outside the gene matches: 6. It was with unique molecular identifiers that the TCRbeta library was prepared. MiXCR was run by TCRdb on the PCR reads, yielding one entry per CDR3 protein. The repertoire holds about 580,000 distinct CDR3 sequences, with 20% to 25% as singletons. The source of the sample is a study of T-cell reconstitution after alpha-beta-depleted transplantation in children. Study conclusions and caveats: About two months after transplant, alpha-beta T cells reportedly came from several hundred expanded graft clones. Counts and diversity of T cells one year after transplant came mostly from newly produced T cells.

The rearrangement links TRBV7-9 to TRBJ2-1; 10 bases fit TRBD2. The sequence was collected from a boy younger than two who had a stem cell transplant for acute myeloid leukemia, so the T cells may come from the graft donor. Sample: PBMCs, mostly from graft donor cells, taken 360 days after TCRalphabeta/CD19-depleted stem cell transplant. CDR3 sequence reads: CASSLILAGVYEQFF. The CDR3 DNA sequence: TGTGCCAGCAGCTTAATCCTAGCGGGGGTCTATGAGCAGTTCTTC.